These 19 T cell receptor beta chains share one sample of origin, sequenced in a study of blood T cells in healthy people across ages. Next came a second PCR, run for roughly 6 to 11 cycles, which used a sample-barcoded 5' primer along with a J-beta primer mix. TCRdb analysed the 5' RACE reads with MiXCR anew, one entry per CDR3 protein. This table has over a million distinct CDR3 sequences, 35% to 45% appearing once. Source material: blood. These receptors all come from a woman aged 18-29 years in good health.

The chain carries TRBV20-1 and TRBJ1-5; D is undetermined. The germline V gene has CDR1 DFQATT and CDR2 SNEGSKA (reference sequence). The length of the CDR3 is 13 residues. Trimming took off 6 bases at V and 2 bases at J, with 11 bases between the two ends. As DNA, the CDR3 is TGCAGTGCCGTTCCGGGCGGCAATCAGCCCCAGCATTTT. Encoded protein: CSAVPGGNQPQHF.

This chain uses TRBV4-3 with TRBJ2-1; D unresolved. The CDR3 has 16 residues. CDR1 and CDR2 (germline): LGHNA, YSLEER. Trimming took 3 bases from V and 0 from J, leaving 12 bases between them. The CDR3 region is CASSQSIFSSYNEQFF. Written as DNA, the CDR3 is TGCGCCAGCAGCCAGTCCATATTCTCCTCCTACAATGAGCAGTTCTTC.

This clonotype was found a few times. This chain links TRBV18 with TRBJ2-7; 7 nucleotides match TRBD1. The J segment lost 6 bases and the V segment lost 1 base, leaving 6 bases of the junction unmatched. CDR1 is KGHSH, CDR2 LQKENI, per germline. The CDR3 loop spans 14 amino acids. The CDR3 sequence is CASSPQTGNAEQYF. CDR3 nucleotides: TGTGCCAGCTCACCACAGACAGGGAATGCCGAGCAGTACTTC.

In its sample, this clonotype was seen a few times. This chain connects TRBV15 to TRBJ2-7; D might be TRBD2 (5 bases). V lost 0 bases to trimming and J lost 4 bases, with 13 bases between them. The CDR3 covers 15 residues. The germline gives CDR1 LNHNV, CDR2 YYDKDF (reference sequence). CDR3 DNA: TGTGCCACCAGCAGAGAGAGGGTATATGAATACGAGCAGTACTTC. This sequence encodes CATSRERVYEYEQYF. The whole variable domain, remainder taken from reference TRBV15 and TRBJ2-7, is DAMVIQNPRYQVTQFGKPVTLSCSQTLNHNVMYWYQQKSSQAPKLLFHYYDKDFNNEADTPDNFQSRRPNTSFCFLDIRSPGLGDTAMYLCATSRERVYEYEQYFGPGTRLTVT.

The chain carries TRBV24-1 and TRBJ2-1, with D possibly TRBD2 on 5 matching bases. The V gene lost 4 bases and the J gene lost 1 base, with 19 bases spanning the gap. This CDR3 contains 18 residues. The V gene's germline CDR1 is KGHDR and CDR2 SFDVKD. CDR3 bases: TGTGCCACCAGTGAGCACCCGGGGAGCCGGGATTCCTACAATGAGCAGTTCTTC. Protein sequence: CATSEHPGSRDSYNEQFF.

The chain joins TRBV9 to TRBJ2-3; unclear D gene. Germline V gene sequence: CDR1 SGDLS, CDR2 YYNGEE. The CDR3 contains 13 residues. Trimming took off 4 bases at V and 4 bases at J, with 10 bases between the two ends. CDR3 region: CASSSDPADTQYF. The CDR3 DNA is TGTGCCAGCAGCTCCGATCCTGCAGATACGCAGTATTTT.

J is TRBJ2-3 and V is TRBV12-3 or TRBV12-4; 12 positions agree with TRBD2. The length of the CDR3 is 18 residues. V lost 3 bases and J lost 5; bases outside the gene matches: 12. The CDR3 region is CASSLEVLAGGSGDTQYF. CDR3 sequence (DNA): TGTGCCAGCAGTTTGGAAGTACTAGCGGGGGGTAGCGGAGATACGCAGTATTTT.

The CDR3 sequence is CASSYDRRNNEQYF. CDR3 DNA: TGTGCCAGCAGCTACGACAGGAGAAATAACGAGCAGTACTTC. The chain combines TRBV7-2 with TRBJ2-7, with TRBD1 as a possible D gene (6 bases). Trimming removed 4 bases at V and 5 bases at J, with 15 bases between. The CDR3 consists of 14 residues. Germline CDR1 is SGHTA and CDR2 is FQGNSA.

The chain recombines TRBV12-3 or TRBV12-4 with TRBJ1-5; the D is unclear. Trimming left V 3 bases short and J 4 bases short, with 16 bases between. The CDR3 loop spans 16 amino acids. As DNA, the CDR3 is TGTGCCAGCAGTTTTGGGATCTCCGAGGGTAATCAGCCCCAGCATTTT. This encodes CASSFGISEGNQPQHF.

The genes are TRBV28 and TRBJ2-7; TRBD2 aligns across 13 bases. The CDR3 is 17 residues long. Germline V lookup: CDR1 MDHEN, CDR2 SYDVKM. Trimming cost V 5 bases and J 3 bases; bases outside gene matches: 10. CDR3 residues: CASSPGLAGPKNYEQYF. In nucleotides, the CDR3 is TGTGCCAGCAGTCCGGGACTAGCGGGACCAAAAAACTACGAGCAGTACTTC. The whole variable domain, filled in from reference TRBV28 and TRBJ2-7, reads DVKVTQSSRYLVKRTGEKVFLECVQDMDHENMFWYRQDPGLGLRLIYFSYDVKMKEKGDIPEGYSVSREKKERFSLILESASTNQTSMYLCASSPGLAGPKNYEQYFGPGTRLTVT.

The chain uses TRBV7-2 and TRBJ1-2, with D hard to call. The CDR3 loop spans 15 amino acids. Germline V lookup: CDR1 SGHTA, CDR2 FQGNSA. V was shortened by 5 bases and J by 6 bases, with 19 bases between the two germline ends. CDR3 sequence reads: CASSPELRWLDGYTF. The DNA for the CDR3 is TGTGCCAGCAGCCCCGAGCTTCGATGGTTAGATGGCTACACCTTC.

This clonotype was recorded a few times. V usage is TRBV20-1 and J usage is TRBJ2-7, with 8 nucleotides matching TRBD2. In germline, CDR1 is DFQATT, CDR2 SNEGSKA (reference sequence). The CDR3 is made up of 14 amino acids. The junction had 10 bases not matched to a gene; V was cut back by 7 bases and J by 2 bases. This CDR3 is CSVDSGIGTYEQYF. The CDR3 DNA reads TGCAGTGTTGATAGCGGGATTGGGACCTACGAGCAGTACTTC.

The chain combines TRBV19 with TRBJ2-1; 8 bases map to TRBD2. V lost 1 base, J lost 4 bases, and 3 bases stayed unmatched. Germline-derived CDR1 and CDR2 are LNHDA and SQIVND (reference sequence). This CDR3 region has 15 residues. The CDR3 region is CASSIGLASYNEQFF. The CDR3 DNA reads as TGTGCCAGTAGTATAGGACTAGCGAGTTACAATGAGCAGTTCTTC.

This chain links TRBV30 with TRBJ1-4; D unresolved. This CDR3 spans 13 amino acids. Germline V gene lookup returns CDR1 GTSNPN and CDR2 SVGIG (reference sequence). The V gene lost 0 bases and the J gene lost 10 bases, with 12 bases spanning the gap. The CDR3 bases are TGTGCCTGGAGTGTATCTCGGAAGGGAAAACTGTTTTTT. The encoded protein is CAWSVSRKGKLFF.

This clonotype appeared many times. The rearrangement links TRBV29-1 to TRBJ2-7; D unclear. Trimming stripped 4 bases from V and 2 bases from J, with 9 bases between. The CDR3 loop spans 12 amino acids. Germline lookup yields CDR1 SQVTM and CDR2 ANQGSEA. CDR3: CSVGLGAYEQYF. CDR3 coding DNA: TGCAGCGTTGGTCTGGGTGCCTACGAGCAGTACTTC.

This clonotype came up a few times. The rearrangement uses TRBV20-1 and TRBJ2-1, with no clear D. The V gene lost 6 bases and the J gene lost 4 bases, with 22 bases spanning the gap. CDR1 and CDR2 from the germline V gene are DFQATT and SNEGSKA (reference sequence). The CDR3 is 16 amino acids. The CDR3 spells CSAMTPIRVMYNEQFF. The DNA of the CDR3 is TGCAGTGCCATGACTCCCATACGGGTCATGTACAATGAGCAGTTCTTC.

This clonotype was seen only a few times. V gene TRBV12-3 or TRBV12-4 combines with J gene TRBJ2-1, with a tentative D call TRBD1 (5 bases). The DNA end lines up better with TRBJ2-7; the J call may be wrong. The CDR3 loop spans 15 amino acids. The chain's CDR3 is CASSLALGVYNEQYF. The CDR3 nucleotides are TGTGCCAGCAGTTTAGCGCTAGGGGTCTACAATGAGCAGTACTTC.

The chain uses TRBV20-1 and TRBJ2-1, with D unclear. CDR1 is DFQATT and CDR2 is SNEGSKA in the germline V gene (reference sequence). This CDR3 spans 13 amino acids. The V end was cut by 5 bases, the J end by 0 bases, with 8 bases between. The CDR3 sequence: CSAPRVSYNEQFF. The CDR3 DNA is TGCAGTGCTCCCAGAGTCTCCTACAATGAGCAGTTCTTC.

This clonotype was seen only once. The chain has TRBV12-3 or TRBV12-4 and TRBJ1-2; tentatively, D is TRBD1 (6 bases). V lost 6 bases, J lost 8 bases, and 13 bases lay in between. This CDR3 has 12 amino acids. In DNA, the CDR3 is TGTGCCAGCAGGGGGGGCGGTGTAGGCTACACCTTC. Its protein is CASRGGGVGYTF.